One sample yielded the 30 T cell receptor beta chains listed below, sequenced in a study of T cells in Graves' hyperthyroidism and ophthalmopathy (dated by TCRdb to between 2018 and 2020). Library preparation used multiplex PCR. Sequencing was carried out with an Illumina HiSeq 2000. The TCR beta CDR3 regions were amplified from RNA transcripts. The TCR CDR3 was subjected to a first round of RT-PCR using the HTBI primer set and the Qiagen OneStep RT-PCR kit. TCRdb cleaned the public reads at Q25 with fastp, built clones with MiXCR and kept in-frame beta chains. CDR3 protein duplicates are merged, each entry listing the most common genes and DNA. The sample yields 600,000 or so distinct CDR3 sequences; more than 14% were counted once. Of the sample, 9.5% to 15% is held by the ten largest clones. Material for sequencing was blood. The receptors were gathered from a woman aged 45-65 years with Graves' ophthalmopathy.

This clonotype was detected many times. The chain couples TRBV6-1 to TRBJ2-1; either TRBD1 or TRBD2 may supply D (5 bases each). Germline loops: CDR1 MNHNS, CDR2 SASEGT. The CDR3 has 13 amino acids. With 4 bases removed from V and 10 bases from J, the gap between germline ends came to 14 bases. This chain's CDR3 is CASSALREFEQFF. The CDR3 bases are TGTGCCAGCAGTGCCCTCAGGGAGTTCGAGCAGTTCTTC.

CDR3 sequence (DNA): TGTGCCAGCAGCCCCTGGGGCGGGAGGGTTAATGAGCAGTTCTTC. This translates into CASSPWGGRVNEQFF. The chain uses TRBV9 and TRBJ2-1; 9 positions match TRBD2. Germline CDR1 is SGDLS and CDR2 is YYNGEE. With V trimmed by 4 bases and J by 7 bases, 9 bases remained unmatched. The CDR3 spans 15 residues.

This chain joins TRBV2 and TRBJ1-5, with TRBD1 matching 8 bases. V was pared by 10 bases and J by 2 bases, with 4 bases of the junction left unmatched. Germline lookup yields CDR1 SNHLY and CDR2 FYNNEI. The CDR3 length is 13 residues. The CDR3 here is CATGQGRNQPQHF. CDR3 DNA sequence: TGTGCCACAGGACAGGGACGCAATCAGCCCCAGCATTTT.

This clonotype came up many times. V usage is TRBV11-2 and J usage is TRBJ2-1; D gene uncertain. Trimming left V 5 bases short and J 8 bases short, with 7 bases between. This CDR3 is built from 11 residues. Germline V lookup: CDR1 SGHAT, CDR2 FQNNGV. CDR3: CASSPSDEQFF. The CDR3 bases are TGTGCCAGCAGCCCGTCGGATGAGCAGTTCTTC.

This clonotype was detected a few times. The rearrangement links TRBV12-3 or TRBV12-4 to TRBJ2-5; TRBD1 is a possible D gene (6 bases). Trimming took off 6 bases at V and 4 bases at J, with 21 bases between the two ends. The length of the CDR3 is 16 residues. CDR3 residues: CASSHSPGVGRETQYF. The CDR3 DNA follows: TGTGCCAGCAGCCATTCGCCAGGGGTTGGGAGAGAGACCCAGTACTTC.

Here the CDR3 DNA reads TGTGCCAGCAGTGCCGGGACGCCAATCAGCCCCCAGCATTTT. Its protein product is CASSAGTPISPQHF. The gene calls are TRBV6-1 and TRBJ1-5; TRBD1 is a possible D gene (5 bases). Germline-derived CDR1 and CDR2 are MNHNS and SASEGT. The CDR3 covers 14 residues. Trimming removed 4 bases at V and 10 bases at J, with 17 bases between.

This clonotype was observed many times. V is TRBV10-3 and J is TRBJ2-4; TRBD2 matches 11 bases. The CDR3 runs 19 residues. V shed 4 bases and J 0 bases; nucleotides not matched to a gene: 11. Germline V gene data show CDR1 as ENHRY and CDR2 as SYGVKD. The CDR3 spells CAISAETSGVNIAKNIQYF. The DNA of the CDR3 is TGTGCCATCAGTGCAGAGACTAGCGGGGTCAACATAGCCAAAAACATTCAGTACTTC.

This clonotype has ten or more counts. The J gene is TRBJ2-3, the V gene TRBV7-2; 7 positions match TRBD1. The CDR3 is 19 residues long. Germline CDR1 reads SGHTA; CDR2 reads FQGNSA. V shed 1 base and J 3 bases; nucleotides not matched to a gene: 16. The CDR3 DNA follows: TGTGCCAGCAGCTTAGATATTTCGACAGGGCAGGGTGTTACAGATACGCAGTATTTT. It specifies CASSLDISTGQGVTDTQYF. Variable domain in full (rest from reference TRBV7-2 and TRBJ2-3): GAGVSQSPSNKVTEKGKDVELRCDPISGHTALYWYRQSLGQGLEFLIYFQGNSAPDKSGLPSDRFSAERTGGSVSTLTIQRTQQEDSAVYLCASSLDISTGQGVTDTQYFGPGTRLTVL.

This clonotype showed up many times. CDR3: CASSLTTAANTEAFF. The CDR3 DNA reads TGTGCCAGCAGCCTAACGACAGCGGCGAACACTGAAGCTTTCTTT. The rearrangement joins TRBV7-2 to TRBJ1-1, with TRBD1 as a possible D gene (5 bases). Trimming left V 5 bases short and J 1 base short, with 14 bases between. The CDR3 extends over 15 amino acids. CDR1 and CDR2 from the germline V gene are SGHTA and FQGNSA.

The V call is TRBV3-1, the J call TRBJ2-7; D unclear. Germline lookup yields CDR1 LGHDT and CDR2 YNNKEL (reference sequence). V was pared by 1 base and J by 5 bases, with 9 bases between. CDR3 length: 13 amino acids. The CDR3 region is CASSQASSNEQYF. The CDR3, as DNA: TGTGCCAGCAGCCAAGCCTCTAGTAACGAGCAGTACTTC.

This clonotype was detected ten times or more. This chain joins TRBV3-1 and TRBJ2-1; D tentatively fits TRBD1 or TRBD2 (5 bases each). The CDR3 runs to 15 residues. CDR1 LGHDT and CDR2 YNNKEL come from the germline V gene (reference sequence). V lost 0 bases to trimming and J lost 9 bases, with 15 bases between them. The chain's CDR3 is CASSQDSGPIFEQFF. The CDR3 nucleotides read TGTGCCAGCAGCCAAGATTCGGGACCAATATTTGAGCAGTTCTTC.

This clonotype was counted ten times or more. The chain has TRBV9 and TRBJ1-1; unclear D gene. V was cut by 4 bases and J by 0 bases, with 10 bases left in between. The CDR3 has 14 residues. CDR1 is SGDLS and CDR2 is YYNGEE in the germline V gene. DNA for the CDR3: TGTGCCAGCAGCTATGGGGATGTGAACACTGAAGCTTTCTTT. This gives the protein CASSYGDVNTEAFF.

This clonotype appeared many times. The V gene is TRBV24-1, the J gene TRBJ2-3, with D possibly matching TRBD2 (6 bases). CDR3 length equals 18 residues. V dropped 4 bases and J dropped 0 bases, with 19 bases sitting between them. The germline V gene has CDR1 KGHDR and CDR2 SFDVKD. CDR3 amino acids: CATSDPGLMDSSTDTQYF. CDR3 in DNA: TGTGCCACCAGTGACCCGGGACTCATGGATTCTAGCACAGATACGCAGTATTTT.

This clonotype was picked up many times. This sequence joins TRBV28 and TRBJ2-1; 14 bases are shared with TRBD2. CDR1 and CDR2 from the germline V gene are MDHEN and SYDVKM. The CDR3 is made up of 15 amino acids. V was pared by 4 bases and J by 9 bases, with 5 bases of the junction left unmatched. This CDR3 is CASSSTSGRAPEQFF. CDR3 sequence (DNA): TGTGCCAGCAGTTCGACTAGCGGGAGGGCCCCTGAGCAGTTCTTC. Drawing the rest from reference TRBV28 and TRBJ2-1, the complete variable domain is DVKVTQSSRYLVKRTGEKVFLECVQDMDHENMFWYRQDPGLGLRLIYFSYDVKMKEKGDIPEGYSVSREKKERFSLILESASTNQTSMYLCASSSTSGRAPEQFFGPGTRLTVL.

A few counts support this clonotype. The rearrangement joins TRBV10-3 to TRBJ2-4, with TRBD1 identical over 10 bases. Germline assignment: CDR1 ENHRY and CDR2 SYGVKD. The CDR3 is made up of 16 amino acids. Trimming cost V 1 base and J 3 bases; bases outside gene matches: 3. The CDR3 sequence: CAISEWGQGSKNIQYF. CDR3 in DNA: TGTGCCATCAGTGAGTGGGGACAGGGGAGCAAAAACATTCAGTACTTC.

This clonotype was counted ten times or more. The CDR3: CASSLGQGEETQYF. For the CDR3, the DNA is TGCGCCAGCAGCTTGGGACAGGGAGAGGAGACCCAGTACTTC. The gene calls are TRBV5-1 and TRBJ2-5; 7 nucleotides agree with TRBD1. CDR1 SGHRS and CDR2 YFSETQ come from the germline V gene. After removal of 0 bases from V and 5 bases from J, the junction contained 4 bases not matched to a gene. The CDR3 covers 14 residues. Full variable domain (outside the CDR3, taken from reference TRBV5-1 and TRBJ2-5): KAGVTQTPRYLIKTRGQQVTLSCSPISGHRSVSWYQQTPGQGLQFLFEYFSETQRNKGNFPGRFSGRQFSNSRSEMNVSTLELGDSALYLCASSLGQGEETQYFGPGTRLLVL.

This clonotype appeared many times. The chain recombines TRBV7-2 with TRBJ2-1; 15 nucleotides align to TRBD2. Per germline, CDR1 SGHTA and CDR2 FQGNSA. The CDR3 loop spans 17 amino acids. J gave up 3 bases and V 3 bases, and 3 bases lay outside the gene matches. CDR3 sequence (DNA): TGTGCCAGCAGCTTCCGGACTAGCGGGAGGGTCTACAATGAGCAGTTCTTC. It specifies CASSFRTSGRVYNEQFF.

About this clonotype itself: Mismatch with germline at one junction end may stem from a read error. The genes are TRBV4-3 and TRBJ2-2; 8 positions agree with TRBD2. Germline CDR1 LGHNA, CDR2 YSLEER. This CDR3 region has 16 residues. The CDR3 reads CASRQAAGASTGELFF. The CDR3 DNA is TGCGCCAGCAGACAAGCAGCGGGAGCGTCTACCGGGGAGCTGTTTTTT.

V gene TRBV10-3 combines with J gene TRBJ1-2; the D is unclear. The CDR3 is 14 residues long. CDR1 is ENHRY and CDR2 is SYGVKD in the germline V gene. Trimming left V 2 bases short and J 3 bases short, with 10 bases between. The CDR3 coding sequence is TGTGCCATCAGTGAGAGGGAGAACCACTATGGCTACACCTTC. Its translation is CAISERENHYGYTF.

This sequence joins TRBV30 and TRBJ2-1; the D gene is possibly TRBD2 (5 bases). Trimming removed 4 bases at V and 8 bases at J, with 9 bases between. Germline assignment: CDR1 GTSNPN and CDR2 SVGIG (reference sequence). The CDR3 consists of 11 residues. The CDR3 bases are TGTGCCTGGAAAGTGAGGGATGAGCAGTTCTTC. It encodes CAWKVRDEQFF. The full variable domain, with the rest looked up from reference TRBV30 and TRBJ2-1, is SQTIHQWPATLVQPVGSPLSLECTVEGTSNPNLYWYRQAAGRGLQLLFYSVGIGQISSEVPQNLSASRPQDRQFILSSKKLLLSDSGFYLCAWKVRDEQFFGPGTRLTVL.

The chain joins TRBV6-2 or TRBV6-3 to TRBJ2-1; 13 bases match TRBD2. CDR3 length: 16 amino acids. Germline V gene data show CDR1 as MNHEY and CDR2 as SVGEGT. V lost 0 bases and J lost 10; bases outside the gene matches: 6. Written as DNA, the CDR3 is TGTGCCAGCAGTTACTCGGGACTAGCGGGAATGAGAGAGCAGTTCTTC. Translating gives CASSYSGLAGMREQFF.

This clonotype has a count of ten or more. V and J are TRBV11-2 and TRBJ1-3; no clear D gene. Germline values: CDR1 SGHAT, CDR2 FQNNGV. The V end lost 1 base, the J end lost 0 bases, and 10 bases lay between the germline ends. The CDR3 has 16 amino acids. The CDR3, as DNA: TGTGCCAGCAGCTTAGGGGCAGCATACTCTGGAAACACCATATATTTT. The encoded protein is CASSLGAAYSGNTIYF.

This clonotype was found many times. CDR3 amino acids: CSVGIAGGPIGNTGELFF. For the CDR3, the DNA is TGCAGCGTTGGGATAGCGGGAGGGCCAATTGGGAACACCGGGGAGCTGTTTTTT. This rearrangement joins TRBV29-1 to TRBJ2-2; 11 positions agree with TRBD2. CDR3 length: 18 residues. The germline CDR1 and CDR2 sequences are SQVTM and ANQGSEA. V lost 4 bases to trimming and J lost 1 base; unmatched junction nucleotides: 11.

Points on this clonotype: At one boundary the junction diverges from the germline segment, which might be a read error. The chain links TRBV10-3 to TRBJ1-5, with unresolved D. The CDR3 is 11 amino acids. The germline V gene encodes CDR1 ENHRY and CDR2 SYGVKD. The CDR3 reads CASGDNQPPHF. DNA for the CDR3: TGTGCCAGCGGAGACAATCAGCCCCCGCATTTT.

This clonotype has a count of ten or more. V gene TRBV7-6 combines with J gene TRBJ2-7; 9 positions match TRBD1. With V trimmed by 5 bases and J by 2 bases, 7 bases remained unmatched. From germline, CDR1 is SGHVS and CDR2 FNYEAQ. The length of the CDR3 is 15 residues. This CDR3 is CASSPWTGEAYEQYF. CDR3 sequence (DNA): TGTGCCAGCAGCCCGTGGACAGGGGAGGCCTACGAGCAGTACTTC.

Ten or more counts support this clonotype. This rearrangement joins TRBV20-1 to TRBJ2-7, with 9 bases that match TRBD2. V shed 6 bases, J shed 3 bases, and the junction held 6 bases outside the gene matches. Germline CDR1 and CDR2: DFQATT and SNEGSKA (reference sequence). The CDR3 has 13 amino acids. The CDR3 region is CSARTSVGYEQYF. The CDR3 DNA is TGCAGTGCCCGGACTAGCGTCGGCTACGAGCAGTACTTC.

In its sample, this clonotype was seen a few times. V usage is TRBV7-2 and J usage is TRBJ2-3; D call uncertain. The CDR3 sequence is 12 residues long. V lost 7 bases to trimming and J lost 6 bases, with 11 bases between them. CDR1 is SGHTA, CDR2 FQGNSA, per germline. The CDR3: CASKFLMDTQYF. CDR3 DNA: TGTGCCAGCAAGTTTTTAATGGATACGCAGTATTTT.

This clonotype has ten or more counts. The chain couples TRBV7-9 to TRBJ2-1; D gene uncertain. The V gene lost 1 base and the J gene lost 10 bases, with 11 bases spanning the gap. This CDR3 has 13 amino acids. The germline V gene encodes CDR1 SEHNR and CDR2 FQNEAQ (reference sequence). The CDR3 is CASSLESVGEQFF. In DNA, the CDR3 is TGTGCCAGCAGCTTAGAGTCAGTTGGGGAGCAGTTCTTC. The whole variable domain, filled in from reference TRBV7-9 and TRBJ2-1, reads DTGVSQNPRHKITKRGQNVTFRCDPISEHNRLYWYRQTLGQGPEFLTYFQNEAQLEKSRLLSDRFSAERPKGSFSTLEIQRTEQGDSAMYLCASSLESVGEQFFGPGTRLTVL.

There are many counts of this clonotype. The chain is built from TRBV6-1 and TRBJ1-2; a possible D gene is TRBD1 (5 bases). This CDR3 comprises 16 residues. Germline-derived CDR1 and CDR2 are MNHNS and SASEGT. The ends were cut back, 2 bases at V and 2 bases at J, with 15 bases in the middle. The CDR3 sequence: CASSEPGHPVNYGYTF. The DNA of the CDR3 is TGTGCCAGCAGTGAACCCGGACACCCGGTAAACTATGGCTACACCTTC.

V usage is TRBV7-3 and J usage is TRBJ2-1, with TRBD2 identical over 11 bases. This CDR3 has 16 residues. In germline, CDR1 is SGHTA, CDR2 FQGTGA. V dropped 6 bases and J dropped 4; count of bases not matched to a gene: 8. The CDR3, as DNA: TGTGCCAGCAGTTTCGATGGGACTAGCGGATACAATGAGCAGTTCTTC. It yields the protein CASSFDGTSGYNEQFF.